The 16 T cell receptor beta chains presented below share a single source sample, sequenced in a study of graft-versus-host responses after intestinal transplantation. The protocol was immunoSEQ multiplex PCR, while the TCRdb copy is restricted to in-frame clones and leaves out a portion. The sample consists of 9,500 or so clones, approximately 88% of them appearing once. The source was PBMCs, collected approximately 240 days after intestinal transplant. These receptors all stem from a human patient who received an intestinal transplant, so some T cells may come from the graft donor.

V is TRBV5-4 and J is TRBJ1-1, with 7 bases matching TRBD1. The trim removed 3 bases at V and 5 bases at J, leaving 10 bases unmatched. This CDR3 contains 15 residues. Germline lookup yields CDR1 SGHNT and CDR2 YYREEE (reference sequence). CDR3 region: CASSSGPQGGTEAFF. The CDR3 bases are TGTGCCAGCAGCTCAGGGCCCCAGGGGGGAACTGAAGCTTTCTTT. Variable domain in full (rest from reference TRBV5-4 and TRBJ1-1): ETGVTQSPTHLIKTRGQQVTLRCSSQSGHNTVSWYQQALGQGPQFIFQYYREEENGRGNFPPRFSGLQFPNYSSELNVNALELDDSALYLCASSSGPQGGTEAFFGQGTRLTVV.

V and J are TRBV27 and TRBJ1-2; a weak D match, TRBD1 (6 bases). Germline values: CDR1 MNHEY, CDR2 SMNVEV (reference sequence). This CDR3 has 15 amino acids. V shed 2 bases and J shed 2 bases, with 12 bases lying between them. Written as DNA, the CDR3 is TGTGCCAGCAGTTTAACAGTCAGGGGAAACTATGGCTACACCTTC. Protein product: CASSLTVRGNYGYTF.

The chain recombines TRBV30 with TRBJ2-5; TRBD1 is a possible D gene (6 bases). Trimming stripped 7 bases from V and 5 bases from J, with 14 bases between. This CDR3 region has 12 residues. Looked up from germline, CDR1 is GTSNPN and CDR2 is SVGIG (reference sequence). CDR3 loop: CASLWTAETQYF. The DNA of the CDR3 is TGTGCCTCTCTCTGGACAGCCGAGACCCAGTACTTC.

This clone appeared once. This chain joins TRBV30 and TRBJ2-1, with D tentatively TRBD1 or TRBD2 (5 bases each). There are 11 residues in the CDR3. Trimming stripped 5 bases from V and 10 bases from J, with 12 bases between. Germline CDR1 reads GTSNPN; CDR2 reads SVGIG (reference sequence). CDR3 coding DNA: TGTGCCTGGGAAACCGGGACGGAGCAGTTCTTC. This gives the protein CAWETGTEQFF.

The gene calls are TRBV28 and TRBJ1-3, with D possibly matching TRBD1 (5 bases). This CDR3 comprises 14 residues. Germline CDR1 is MDHEN and CDR2 is SYDVKM. Trimming pared 3 bases from V and 0 bases from J, leaving 6 bases between. CDR3 in DNA: TGTGCCAGCAGTTTGGGGGGCTCTGGAAACACCATATATTTT. Amino acids: CASSLGGSGNTIYF.

The chain employs TRBV7-8 and TRBJ2-2; TRBD2 agrees at 9 bases. The CDR3 is made up of 17 amino acids. Trimming removed 5 bases from V and 3 bases from J; junction bases left unmatched: 10. CDR1 and CDR2 from the germline V gene are SGHVS and FQNEAQ. The CDR3 DNA reads as TGTGCCAGCAGCCCCGCCGCGGGAGGGCCCCACACCGGGGAGCTGTTTTTT. Translating it yields CASSPAAGGPHTGELFF.

The CDR3 here is CASSVAQGMGNSPLHF. For the CDR3, the DNA is TGTGCCAGCAGCGTAGCTCAGGGGATGGGGAATTCACCCCTCCACTTT. This rearrangement joins TRBV9 to TRBJ1-6; D possibly corresponds to TRBD1 (6 bases). The CDR3 sequence is 16 residues long. V lost 0 bases, J lost 7 bases, and 14 bases lay in between. Germline V gene sequence: CDR1 SGDLS, CDR2 YYNGEE.

The V and J genes are TRBV10-2 and TRBJ1-5, with 10 bases that match TRBD1. The V and J ends lost 2 bases and 2 bases, in that order; junction bases with no gene match: 0. The V gene's germline CDR1 is WSHSY and CDR2 SAAADI. The CDR3 has 15 amino acids. CDR3 residues: CASSEDRGRNQPQHF. DNA of the CDR3: TGCGCCAGCAGTGAGGACAGGGGGCGCAATCAGCCCCAGCATTTT.

The chain couples TRBV23-1 to TRBJ2-7; 8 bases line up with TRBD1. TRBV23-1 is identified as an open reading frame with a role that is uncertain. The CDR3 runs 13 residues. J was trimmed by 5 bases and V by 7 bases; bases with no gene match: 7. CDR3 nucleotide sequence: TGCGCCAGCATTGGACAGGGTAACGACGAGCAGTACTTC. This gives the protein CASIGQGNDEQYF.

V usage is TRBV11-3 and J usage is TRBJ1-5; D gene ambiguous. From germline, CDR1 is SGHNT and CDR2 YENEEA. The CDR3 runs to 14 residues. The ends were cut back, 2 bases at V and 0 bases at J, with 5 bases in the middle. CDR3 amino acids: CASSLSDSNQPQHF. The DNA for the CDR3 is TGTGCCAGCAGCTTATCAGATAGCAATCAGCCCCAGCATTTT.

This rearrangement joins TRBV28 to TRBJ2-7; 8 bases fit TRBD1. Germline-derived CDR1 and CDR2 are MDHEN and SYDVKM. V was pared by 6 bases and J by 6 bases, with 10 bases of the junction left unmatched. The length of the CDR3 is 14 residues. For the CDR3, the DNA is TGTGCCAGCAGCCATACGACAGGGGCAGGCGAGCAGTACTTC. The encoded protein is CASSHTTGAGEQYF.

In its sample, this clone was seen a few times. J is TRBJ2-7 and V is TRBV11-2; D is undetermined. Germline V gives CDR1 SGHAT, CDR2 FQNNGV. The V end lost 1 base, the J end lost 0 bases, and 7 bases lay between the germline ends. CDR3 length equals 14 residues. DNA of the CDR3: TGTGCCAGCAGCTTAGCCCCGAGCTCCTACGAGCAGTACTTC. It yields the protein CASSLAPSSYEQYF.

This chain connects TRBV10-3 to TRBJ2-5, with TRBD1 matching 10 bases. The better agreement between TRBJ2-7 and the DNA end casts doubt on the J call. Germline CDR1 and CDR2: ENHRY and SYGVKD. The CDR3 length is 14 residues. The CDR3 is CAIKPDRGGYEQYF. The CDR3 coding sequence is TGTGCCATAAAGCCGGACAGGGGGGGCTACGAGCAGTACTTC.

This clone is a singleton in its sample. The chain couples TRBV4-3 to TRBJ2-5; perhaps TRBD2 as D (5 bases). In germline, CDR1 is LGHNA, CDR2 YSLEER. This CDR3 has 15 residues. The V end lost 4 bases, the J end lost 5 bases, and 17 bases lay between the germline ends. CDR3 bases: TGCGCCAGCAGCCCCGAACGTGCGGGCCGGGAGACCCAGTACTTC. As protein: CASSPERAGRETQYF.

The V gene is TRBV14, the J gene TRBJ2-7; D is uncertain. This CDR3 spans 14 amino acids. In germline, CDR1 is SGHDN, CDR2 FVKESK. V dropped 0 bases and J dropped 1 base, with 7 bases sitting between them. In nucleotides, the CDR3 is TGTGCCAGCAGCCAAGAGTTCTGGTCCTACGAGCAGTACTTC. Its translation: CASSQEFWSYEQYF.

The J gene is TRBJ2-3, the V gene TRBV6-5; no clear D gene. The germline V gene encodes CDR1 MNHEY and CDR2 SVGAGI. V lost 1 base, J lost 7 bases, and 18 bases lay in between. The length of the CDR3 is 16 residues. CDR3 loop: CASSYLGVAPLNTQYF. CDR3 nucleotide sequence: TGTGCCAGCAGTTACTTGGGTGTAGCTCCTTTAAATACGCAGTATTTT.